The subject of this entry is one TCR beta chain. Its antigen remains unknown. The data are from a study of cytomegalovirus exposure and HLA in healthy donors. Study-level information: An early release of data contained roughly 90 million unique TCRs, which came from HLA-typed donors.

This CDR3 spans 18 amino acids. With 2 bases removed from V and 0 bases from J, the gap between germline ends came to 18 bases. CDR1 and CDR2 from the germline V gene are MNHEY and SMNVEV (reference sequence). Use of 60 Vbeta and 13 Jbeta primers characterized the PCR. Using immunoSEQ multiplex PCR, the repertoire was profiled, and TCRdb retains in-frame clones only, with some absent. The repertoire holds approximately 150,000 clones, roughly 80% seen once, with less than 5% in the top ten. General study points: Highest at DRB1 and lowest at HLA-C, TCR association rates differed among HLA loci in a later analysis.

This TCR derives from a male donor in good health and CMV-seronegative. V usage is TRBV27 and J usage is TRBJ2-3; possible D gene TRBD2, 7 bases. The sample was PBMCs. The CDR3 DNA reads as TGTGCCAGCAGTTTAGAAAATGTGGGGGGGCCTAGCACAGATACGCAGTATTTT. It yields the protein CASSLENVGGPSTDTQYF.